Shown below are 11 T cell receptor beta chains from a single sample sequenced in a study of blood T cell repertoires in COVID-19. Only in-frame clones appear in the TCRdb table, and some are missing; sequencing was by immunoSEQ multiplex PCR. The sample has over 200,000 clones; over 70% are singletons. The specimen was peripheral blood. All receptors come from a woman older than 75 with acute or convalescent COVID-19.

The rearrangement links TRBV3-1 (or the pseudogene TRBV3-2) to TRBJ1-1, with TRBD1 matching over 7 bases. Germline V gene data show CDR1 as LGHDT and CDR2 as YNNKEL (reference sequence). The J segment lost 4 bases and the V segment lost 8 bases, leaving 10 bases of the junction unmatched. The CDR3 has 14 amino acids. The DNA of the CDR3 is TGTGCCAGCGCCCTTTCTCAGGGGGGCACTGAAGCTTTCTTT. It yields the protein CASALSQGGTEAFF.

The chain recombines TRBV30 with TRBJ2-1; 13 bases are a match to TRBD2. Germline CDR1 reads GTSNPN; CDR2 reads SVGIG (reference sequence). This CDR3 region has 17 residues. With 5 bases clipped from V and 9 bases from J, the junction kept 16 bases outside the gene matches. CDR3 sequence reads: CAWGYGTSGTPGGEQFF. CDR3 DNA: TGTGCCTGGGGTTACGGGACTAGCGGGACCCCAGGGGGTGAGCAGTTCTTC.

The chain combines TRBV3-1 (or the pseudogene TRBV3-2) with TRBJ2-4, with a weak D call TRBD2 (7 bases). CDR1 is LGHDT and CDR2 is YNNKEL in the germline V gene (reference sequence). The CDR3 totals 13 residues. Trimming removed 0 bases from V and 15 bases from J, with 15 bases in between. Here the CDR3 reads CASSQDARGQLYF. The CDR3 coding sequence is TGTGCCAGCAGCCAAGATGCGCGGGGGCAGTTGTACTTC.

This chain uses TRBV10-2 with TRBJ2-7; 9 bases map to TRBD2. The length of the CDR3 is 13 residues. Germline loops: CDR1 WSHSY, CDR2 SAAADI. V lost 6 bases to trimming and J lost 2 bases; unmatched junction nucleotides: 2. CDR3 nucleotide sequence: TGCGCCAGCAGACCTAGCGGGACCTACGAGCAGTACTTC. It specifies CASRPSGTYEQYF.

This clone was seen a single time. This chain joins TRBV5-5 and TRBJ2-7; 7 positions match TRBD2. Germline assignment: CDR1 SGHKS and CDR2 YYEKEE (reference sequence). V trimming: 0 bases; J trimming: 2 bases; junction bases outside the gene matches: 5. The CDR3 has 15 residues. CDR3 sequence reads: CASSLVASGAYEQYF. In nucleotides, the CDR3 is TGTGCCAGCAGCTTGGTGGCTAGCGGAGCCTACGAGCAGTACTTC. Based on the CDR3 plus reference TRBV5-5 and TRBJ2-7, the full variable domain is DAGVTQSPTHLIKTRGQQVTLRCSPISGHKSVSWYQQVLGQGPQFIFQYYEKEERGRGNFPDRFSARQFPNYSSELNVNALLLGDSALYLCASSLVASGAYEQYFGPGTRLTVT.

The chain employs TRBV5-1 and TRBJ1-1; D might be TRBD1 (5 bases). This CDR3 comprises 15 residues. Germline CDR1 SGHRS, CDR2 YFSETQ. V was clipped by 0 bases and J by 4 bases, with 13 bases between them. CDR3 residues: CASSLAGGGFTEAFF. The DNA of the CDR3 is TGCGCCAGCAGCTTGGCGGGGGGTGGGTTCACTGAAGCTTTCTTT.

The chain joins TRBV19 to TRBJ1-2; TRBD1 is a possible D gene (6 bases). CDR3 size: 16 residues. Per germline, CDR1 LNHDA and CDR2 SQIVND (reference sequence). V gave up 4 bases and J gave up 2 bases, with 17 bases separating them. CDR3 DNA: TGTGCCAGTAGTACCTACAACAGGGAGGGGAACTATGGCTACACCTTC. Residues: CASSTYNREGNYGYTF.

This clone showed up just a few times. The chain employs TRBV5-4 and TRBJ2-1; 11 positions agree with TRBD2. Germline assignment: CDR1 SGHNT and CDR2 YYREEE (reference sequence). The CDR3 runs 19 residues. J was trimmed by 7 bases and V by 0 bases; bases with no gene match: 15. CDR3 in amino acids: CASSLARRSGGAIGNEQFF. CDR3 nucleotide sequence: TGTGCCAGCAGCTTGGCCAGGCGTAGCGGGGGGGCCATTGGGAATGAGCAGTTCTTC.

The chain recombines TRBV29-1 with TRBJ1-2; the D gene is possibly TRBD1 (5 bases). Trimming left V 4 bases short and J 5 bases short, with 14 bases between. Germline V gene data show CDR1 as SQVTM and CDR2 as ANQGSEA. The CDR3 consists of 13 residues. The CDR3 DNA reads TGCAGCGTTGCGGGGGGATCGGCTTATGGCTACACCTTC. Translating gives CSVAGGSAYGYTF.

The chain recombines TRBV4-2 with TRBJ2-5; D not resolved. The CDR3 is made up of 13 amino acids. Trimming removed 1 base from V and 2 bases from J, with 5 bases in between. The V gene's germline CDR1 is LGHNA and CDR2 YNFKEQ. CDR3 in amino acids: CASSQGPQETQYF. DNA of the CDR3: TGTGCCAGCAGCCAAGGGCCTCAAGAGACCCAGTACTTC.

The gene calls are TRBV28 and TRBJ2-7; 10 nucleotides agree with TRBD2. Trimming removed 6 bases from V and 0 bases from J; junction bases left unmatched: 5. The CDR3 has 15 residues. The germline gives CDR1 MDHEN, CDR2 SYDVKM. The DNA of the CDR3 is TGTGCCAGCAGCCCGCCTAGCGGGGGCTCCTACGAGCAGTACTTC. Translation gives CASSPPSGGSYEQYF. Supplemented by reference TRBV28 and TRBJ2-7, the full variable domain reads DVKVTQSSRYLVKRTGEKVFLECVQDMDHENMFWYRQDPGLGLRLIYFSYDVKMKEKGDIPEGYSVSREKKERFSLILESASTNQTSMYLCASSPPSGGSYEQYFGPGTRLTVT.